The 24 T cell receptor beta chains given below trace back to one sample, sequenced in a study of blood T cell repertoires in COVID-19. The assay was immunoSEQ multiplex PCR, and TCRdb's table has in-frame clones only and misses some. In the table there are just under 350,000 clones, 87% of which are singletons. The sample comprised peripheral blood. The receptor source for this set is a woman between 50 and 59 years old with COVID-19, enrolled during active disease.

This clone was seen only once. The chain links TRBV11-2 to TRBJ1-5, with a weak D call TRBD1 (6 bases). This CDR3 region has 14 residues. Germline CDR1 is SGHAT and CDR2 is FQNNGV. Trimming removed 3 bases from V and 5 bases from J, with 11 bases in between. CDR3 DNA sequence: TGTGCCAGCAGCTTGACAGGTAACCATCAGCCCCAGCATTTT. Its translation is CASSLTGNHQPQHF.

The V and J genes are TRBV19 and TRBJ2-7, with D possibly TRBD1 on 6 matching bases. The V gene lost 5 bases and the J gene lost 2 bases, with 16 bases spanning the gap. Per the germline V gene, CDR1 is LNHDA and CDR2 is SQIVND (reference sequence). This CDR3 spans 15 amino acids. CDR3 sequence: CASSPRDTYTYEQYF. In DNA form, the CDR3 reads TGTGCCAGTAGTCCCCGGGACACATATACCTACGAGCAGTACTTC.

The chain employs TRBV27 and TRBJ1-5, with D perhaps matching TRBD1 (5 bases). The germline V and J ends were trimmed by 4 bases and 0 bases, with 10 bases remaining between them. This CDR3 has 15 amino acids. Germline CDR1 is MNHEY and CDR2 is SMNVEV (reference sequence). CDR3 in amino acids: CASSWGRDSNQPQHF. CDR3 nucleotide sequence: TGTGCCAGCAGTTGGGGGAGGGATAGCAATCAGCCCCAGCATTTT.

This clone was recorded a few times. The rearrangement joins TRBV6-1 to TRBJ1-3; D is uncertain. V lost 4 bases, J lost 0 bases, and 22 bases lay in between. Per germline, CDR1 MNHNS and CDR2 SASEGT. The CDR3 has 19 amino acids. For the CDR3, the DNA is TGTGCCAGCAGTGCAAGTATAATTCGGACGGACTACTCTGGAAACACCATATATTTT. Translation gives CASSASIIRTDYSGNTIYF.

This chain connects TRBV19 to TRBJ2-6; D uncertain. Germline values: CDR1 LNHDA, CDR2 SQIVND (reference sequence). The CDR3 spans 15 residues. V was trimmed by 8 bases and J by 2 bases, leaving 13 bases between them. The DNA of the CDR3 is TGTGCCAGTCTTCTGTCGGGTACTGGGGCCAACGTCCTGACTTTC. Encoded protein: CASLLSGTGANVLTF.

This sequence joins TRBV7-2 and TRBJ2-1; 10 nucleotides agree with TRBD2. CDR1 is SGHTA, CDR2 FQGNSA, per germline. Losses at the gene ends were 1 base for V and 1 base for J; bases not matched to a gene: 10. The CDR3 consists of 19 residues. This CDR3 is CASSLVAGGYTLSYNEQFF. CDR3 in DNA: TGTGCCAGCAGCTTAGTAGCGGGAGGCTATACCCTGTCCTACAATGAGCAGTTCTTC.

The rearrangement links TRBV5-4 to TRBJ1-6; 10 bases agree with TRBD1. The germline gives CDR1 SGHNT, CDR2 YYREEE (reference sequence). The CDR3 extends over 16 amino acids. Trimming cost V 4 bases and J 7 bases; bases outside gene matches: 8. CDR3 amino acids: CASSLGQGIRNSPLHF. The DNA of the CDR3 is TGTGCCAGCAGCCTGGGACAGGGGATAAGGAATTCACCCCTCCACTTT.

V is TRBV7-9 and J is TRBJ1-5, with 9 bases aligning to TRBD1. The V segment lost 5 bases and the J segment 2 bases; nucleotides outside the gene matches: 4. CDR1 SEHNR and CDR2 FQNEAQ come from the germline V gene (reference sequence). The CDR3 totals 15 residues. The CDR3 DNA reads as TGTGCCAGCAGCACAGGGGGCTATGGCAATCAGCCCCAGCATTTT. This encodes CASSTGGYGNQPQHF.

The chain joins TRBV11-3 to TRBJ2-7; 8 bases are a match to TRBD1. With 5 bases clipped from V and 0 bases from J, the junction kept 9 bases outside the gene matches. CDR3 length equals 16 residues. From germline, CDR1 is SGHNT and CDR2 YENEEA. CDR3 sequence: CASSPPNRGFSYEQYF. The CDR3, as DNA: TGTGCCAGCAGCCCACCCAACAGGGGGTTCTCCTACGAGCAGTACTTC.

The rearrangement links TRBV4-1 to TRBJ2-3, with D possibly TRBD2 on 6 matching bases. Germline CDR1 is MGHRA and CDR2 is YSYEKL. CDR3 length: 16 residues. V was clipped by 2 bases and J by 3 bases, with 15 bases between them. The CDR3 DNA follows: TGCGCCAGCAGCCAACTCCAAACCGGGGGTACAGATACGCAGTATTTT. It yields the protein CASSQLQTGGTDTQYF.

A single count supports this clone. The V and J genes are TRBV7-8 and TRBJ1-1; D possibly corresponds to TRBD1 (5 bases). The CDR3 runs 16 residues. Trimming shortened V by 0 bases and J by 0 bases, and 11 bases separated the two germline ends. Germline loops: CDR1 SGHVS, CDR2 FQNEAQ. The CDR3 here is CASSLAQGGMNTEAFF. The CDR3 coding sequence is TGTGCCAGCAGCTTAGCGCAGGGAGGAATGAACACTGAAGCTTTCTTT.

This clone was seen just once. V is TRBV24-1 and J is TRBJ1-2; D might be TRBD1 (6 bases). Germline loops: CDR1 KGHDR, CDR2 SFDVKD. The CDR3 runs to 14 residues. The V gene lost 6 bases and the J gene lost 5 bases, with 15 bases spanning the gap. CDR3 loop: CATSSDSLFYGYTF. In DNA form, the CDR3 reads TGTGCCACCAGTTCGGACAGCCTTTTTTATGGCTACACCTTC.

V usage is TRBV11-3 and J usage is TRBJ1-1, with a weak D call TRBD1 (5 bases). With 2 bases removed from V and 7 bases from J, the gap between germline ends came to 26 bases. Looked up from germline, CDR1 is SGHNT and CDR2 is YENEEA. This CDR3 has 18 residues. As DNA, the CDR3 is TGTGCCAGCAGCTTAATTCGTGGAGGGGCCCTGGGGAAGCTTGAAGCTTTCTTT. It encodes CASSLIRGGALGKLEAFF.

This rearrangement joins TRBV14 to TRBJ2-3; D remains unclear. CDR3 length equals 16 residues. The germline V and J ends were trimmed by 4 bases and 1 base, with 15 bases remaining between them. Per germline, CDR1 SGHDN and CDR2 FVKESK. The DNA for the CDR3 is TGTGCCAGCAGCCGACCGTGGCAGGTGGGCACAGATACGCAGTATTTT. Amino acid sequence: CASSRPWQVGTDTQYF.

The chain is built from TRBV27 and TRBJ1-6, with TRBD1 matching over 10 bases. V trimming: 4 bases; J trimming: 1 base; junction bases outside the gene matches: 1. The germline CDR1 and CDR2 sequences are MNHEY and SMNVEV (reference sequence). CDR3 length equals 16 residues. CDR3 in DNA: TGTGCCAGCAGTTCGGGACAGGGGTCCTATAATTCACCCCTCCACTTT. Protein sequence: CASSSGQGSYNSPLHF.

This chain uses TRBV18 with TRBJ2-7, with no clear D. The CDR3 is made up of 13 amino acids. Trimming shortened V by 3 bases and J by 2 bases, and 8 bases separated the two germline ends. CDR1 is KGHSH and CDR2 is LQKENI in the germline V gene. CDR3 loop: CASSPSRTYEQYF. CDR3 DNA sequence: TGTGCCAGCTCACCCTCCAGAACCTACGAGCAGTACTTC.

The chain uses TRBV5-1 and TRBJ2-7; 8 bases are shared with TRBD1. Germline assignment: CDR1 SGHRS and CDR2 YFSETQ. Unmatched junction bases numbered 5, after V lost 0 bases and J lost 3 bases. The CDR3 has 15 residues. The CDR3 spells CASSLGLGQGYEQYF. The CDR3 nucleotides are TGCGCCAGCAGCTTGGGCCTCGGACAGGGCTACGAGCAGTACTTC.

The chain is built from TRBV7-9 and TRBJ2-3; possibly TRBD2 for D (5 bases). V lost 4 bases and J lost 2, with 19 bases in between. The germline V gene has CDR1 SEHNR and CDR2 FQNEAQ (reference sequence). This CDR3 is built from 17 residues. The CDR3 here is CASSSGRGGPNTDTQYF. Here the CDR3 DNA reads TGTGCCAGCAGCTCTGGGCGTGGCGGGCCTAACACAGATACGCAGTATTTT.

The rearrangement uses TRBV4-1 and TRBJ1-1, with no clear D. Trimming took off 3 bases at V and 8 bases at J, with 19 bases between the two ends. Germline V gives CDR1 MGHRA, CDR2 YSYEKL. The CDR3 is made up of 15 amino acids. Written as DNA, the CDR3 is TGCGCCAGCAGCCATGCCCTCGATTCGAATGAGGAAGCTTTCTTT. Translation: CASSHALDSNEEAFF.

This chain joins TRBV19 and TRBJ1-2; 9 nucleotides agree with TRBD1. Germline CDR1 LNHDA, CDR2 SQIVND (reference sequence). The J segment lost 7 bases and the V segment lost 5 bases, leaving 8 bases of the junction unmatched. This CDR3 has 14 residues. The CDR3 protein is CASSSLTGGSGYTF. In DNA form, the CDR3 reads TGTGCCAGTAGTTCATTGACAGGGGGAAGTGGCTACACCTTC.

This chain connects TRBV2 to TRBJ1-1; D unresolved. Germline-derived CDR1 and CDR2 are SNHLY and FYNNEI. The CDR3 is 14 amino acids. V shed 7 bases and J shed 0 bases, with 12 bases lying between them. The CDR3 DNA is TGTGCCAGCAAGCGGGGAATTATGAACACTGAAGCTTTCTTT. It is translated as CASKRGIMNTEAFF. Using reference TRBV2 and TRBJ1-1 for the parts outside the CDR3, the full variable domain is EPEVTQTPSHQVTQMGQEVILRCVPISNHLYFYWYRQILGQKVEFLVSFYNNEISEKSEIFDDQFSVERPDGSNFTLKIRSTKLEDSAMYFCASKRGIMNTEAFFGQGTRLTVV.

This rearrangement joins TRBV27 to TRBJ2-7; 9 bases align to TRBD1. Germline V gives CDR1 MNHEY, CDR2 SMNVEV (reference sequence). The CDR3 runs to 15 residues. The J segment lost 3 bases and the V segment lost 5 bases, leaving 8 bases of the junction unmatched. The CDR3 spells CASSHQGQGGYEQYF. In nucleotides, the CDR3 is TGTGCCAGCAGTCACCAGGGACAGGGCGGCTACGAGCAGTACTTC.

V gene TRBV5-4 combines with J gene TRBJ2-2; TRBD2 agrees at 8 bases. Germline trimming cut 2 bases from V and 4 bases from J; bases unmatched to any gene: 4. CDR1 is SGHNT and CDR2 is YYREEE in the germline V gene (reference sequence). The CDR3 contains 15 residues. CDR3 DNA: TGTGCCAGCAGCTTTCGCACTAGCGGCACCGGGGAGCTGTTTTTT. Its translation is CASSFRTSGTGELFF.

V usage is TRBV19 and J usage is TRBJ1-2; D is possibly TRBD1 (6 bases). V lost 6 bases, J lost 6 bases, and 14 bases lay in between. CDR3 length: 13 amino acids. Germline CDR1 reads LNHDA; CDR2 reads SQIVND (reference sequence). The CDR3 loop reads CASRKQGSHGYTF. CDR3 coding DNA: TGTGCCAGTAGGAAACAGGGTAGTCATGGCTACACCTTC.